Included here is one T cell receptor beta chain sequence, with context. Extracted RNA was reverse transcribed into cDNA, the sequencing template. Generated by immunoSEQ multiplex PCR, the TCRdb table keeps only in-frame clones and is missing some. Counted here are around 210,000 clones, 64% occurring once; the ten biggest clones make up around 4.2%. This sample is part of a study of CD8+ T cells in alopecia areata. The CDR3 loop spans 15 amino acids. The ends lost 1 base at V and 6 bases at J; junction bases unmatched: 6. Looked up from germline, CDR1 is LGHNA and CDR2 is YNFKEQ. As for treatment: oral pan-JAK inhibitor, 5-10 mg twice daily.

The chain has TRBV4-2 and TRBJ1-5; TRBD1 agrees at 7 bases. This TCR was sampled from a human donor with alopecia areata. The specimen was CD4+ T cells sorted from blood, collected at week 4, from a patient treated with tofacitinib. This CDR3 is CASSQVEGASQPQHF. For the CDR3, the DNA is TGTGCCAGCAGCCAAGTGGAGGGGGCTAGTCAGCCCCAGCATTTT.